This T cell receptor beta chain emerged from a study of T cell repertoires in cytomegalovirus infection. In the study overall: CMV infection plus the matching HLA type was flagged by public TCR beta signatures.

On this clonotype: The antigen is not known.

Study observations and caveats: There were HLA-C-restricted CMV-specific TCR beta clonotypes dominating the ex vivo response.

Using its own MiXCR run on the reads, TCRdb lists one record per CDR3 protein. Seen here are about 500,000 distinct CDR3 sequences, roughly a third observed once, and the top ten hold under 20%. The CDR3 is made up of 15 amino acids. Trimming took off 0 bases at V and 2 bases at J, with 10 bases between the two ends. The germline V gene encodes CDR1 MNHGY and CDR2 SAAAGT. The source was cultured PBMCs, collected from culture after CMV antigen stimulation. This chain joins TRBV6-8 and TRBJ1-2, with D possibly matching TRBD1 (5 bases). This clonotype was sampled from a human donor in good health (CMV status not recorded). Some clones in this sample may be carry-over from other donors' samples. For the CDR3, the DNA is TGTGCCAGCAGTTACTCCGCAGGGCAAAACTATGGCTACACCTTC. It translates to CASSYSAGQNYGYTF.